This T cell receptor beta chain emerged from a study of cytomegalovirus exposure and HLA in healthy donors. V lost 4 bases and J lost 4, with 14 bases in between. In germline, CDR1 is LNHDA, CDR2 SQIVND (reference sequence). CDR3 length equals 14 residues. This clone was counted a few times. The PCR contained 60 Vbeta and 13 Jbeta primers. This table comes from immunoSEQ multiplex PCR, and its TCRdb copy is limited to in-frame clones, with some not included. The table records about 80,000 clones, about 68% of them present only once. This rearrangement joins TRBV19 to TRBJ2-7; D may be TRBD2 (5 bases). What was sequenced was PBMCs. This clonotype was sampled from a woman aged 50 to 60 in good health and CMV-seropositive. The CDR3 sequence: CASSKSGLGYEQYF. The CDR3 DNA reads as TGTGCCAGTAGTAAATCTGGACTCGGTTACGAGCAGTACTTC. Full variable domain (remainder filled in from reference TRBV19 and TRBJ2-7): DGGITQSPKYLFRKEGQNVTLSCEQNLNHDAMYWYRQDPGQGLRLIYYSQIVNDFQKGDIAEGYSVSREKKESFPLTVTSAQKNPTAFYLCASSKSGLGYEQYFGPGTRLTVT.